A single T cell receptor beta chain is shown here with its context. This record belongs to a study of CD8 T cells in Susac syndrome. The authors carried out high-throughput sequencing of TCR beta. They applied it to CD8+ and CD4+ T cells obtained from blood. Random hexamers primed reverse transcription of about 0.45 to 1 ug RNA. TCRdb used MiXCR to reprocess the immunoSEQ multiplex PCR reads, holding one entry per CDR3 protein. Here the sample spans around 69,000 distinct CDR3 sequences, 96% being singletons. The source of this sequence is a human donor with multiple sclerosis. The sample comprised CD4+ T cells from PBMCs.

CDR3 DNA sequence: TGCAGTGCTGCTGATCCGCATCTCCCACAATATACGCAGTATTTT. As protein: CSAADPHLPQYTQYF. J is TRBJ2-3 and V is TRBV20-1; D is unclear. CDR1 is DFQATT and CDR2 is SNEGSKA in the germline V gene (reference sequence). The CDR3 is 15 residues long. The germline V and J ends were trimmed by 5 bases and 7 bases, with 22 bases remaining between them.